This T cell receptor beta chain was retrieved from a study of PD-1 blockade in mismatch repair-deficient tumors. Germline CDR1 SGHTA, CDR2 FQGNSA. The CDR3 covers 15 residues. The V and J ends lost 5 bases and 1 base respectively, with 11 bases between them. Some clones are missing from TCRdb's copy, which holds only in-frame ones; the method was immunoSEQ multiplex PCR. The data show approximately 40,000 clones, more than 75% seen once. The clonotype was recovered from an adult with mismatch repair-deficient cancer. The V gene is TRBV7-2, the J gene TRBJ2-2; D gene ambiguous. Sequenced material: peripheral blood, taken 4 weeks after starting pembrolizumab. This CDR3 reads CASSLTTLNTGELFF. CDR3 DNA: TGTGCCAGCAGCCTAACCACCTTGAACACCGGGGAGCTGTTTTTT.